This T cell receptor (beta chain) was captured in a study of CD8 T cells in ankylosing spondylitis. Study-level findings and limits: Several of the motif variants were reported before in synovial fluid and blood from reactive arthritis. Reportedly, matched ankylosing spondylitis synovial fluid was significantly enriched for disease-linked clones.

By quantitative 5'-RACE with molecular barcodes, the TCR beta libraries were made. TCRdb processed the 5' RACE reads anew with MiXCR; each CDR3 protein has one entry. The table records 85,000 to 90,000 distinct CDR3 sequences, more than 25% of them present only once. Only a few counts were recorded for this clonotype. Its specificity is not known. The sequence came from a male donor with ankylosing spondylitis or in good health (not recorded which). Source material: blood, either unsorted or a sorted T cell fraction (not recorded which).

The CDR3 here is CSARGGFREAKNIQYF. The CDR3 DNA reads as TGCAGTGCTAGAGGCGGCTTCCGGGAGGCCAAAAACATTCAGTACTTC. The chain links TRBV20-1 to TRBJ2-4; the D gene is possibly TRBD2 (6 bases). The V and J ends lost 1 base and 1 base respectively, with 14 bases between them. The CDR3 contains 16 residues. Germline assignment: CDR1 DFQATT and CDR2 SNEGSKA (reference sequence).